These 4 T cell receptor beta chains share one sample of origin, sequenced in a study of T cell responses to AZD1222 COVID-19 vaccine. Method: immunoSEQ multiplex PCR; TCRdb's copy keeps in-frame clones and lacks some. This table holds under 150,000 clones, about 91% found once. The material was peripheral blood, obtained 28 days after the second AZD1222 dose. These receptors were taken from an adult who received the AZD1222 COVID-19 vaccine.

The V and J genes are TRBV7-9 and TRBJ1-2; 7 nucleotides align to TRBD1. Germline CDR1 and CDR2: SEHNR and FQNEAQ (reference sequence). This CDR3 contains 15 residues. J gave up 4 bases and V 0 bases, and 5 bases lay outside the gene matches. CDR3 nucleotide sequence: TGTGCCAGCAGCTTAGCAGGGGGCGGGGCCTATGGCTACACCTTC. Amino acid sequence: CASSLAGGGAYGYTF. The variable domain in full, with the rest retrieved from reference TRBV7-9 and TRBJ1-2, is DTGVSQNPRHKITKRGQNVTFRCDPISEHNRLYWYRQTLGQGPEFLTYFQNEAQLEKSRLLSDRFSAERPKGSFSTLEIQRTEQGDSAMYLCASSLAGGGAYGYTFGSGTRLTVV.

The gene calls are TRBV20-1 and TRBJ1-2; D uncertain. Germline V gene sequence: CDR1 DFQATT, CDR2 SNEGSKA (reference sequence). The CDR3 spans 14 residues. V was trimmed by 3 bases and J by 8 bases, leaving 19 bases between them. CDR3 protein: CSASQGFDGMGYTF. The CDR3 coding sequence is TGCAGTGCTAGTCAAGGTTTTGATGGCATGGGCTACACCTTC.

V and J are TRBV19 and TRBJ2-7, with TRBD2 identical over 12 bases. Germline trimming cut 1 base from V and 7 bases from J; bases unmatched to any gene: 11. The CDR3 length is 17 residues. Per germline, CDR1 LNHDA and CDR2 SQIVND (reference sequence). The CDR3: CASSIVERLAGGAEQYF. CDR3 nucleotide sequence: TGTGCCAGTAGTATAGTCGAACGTCTAGCGGGGGGGGCGGAGCAGTACTTC.

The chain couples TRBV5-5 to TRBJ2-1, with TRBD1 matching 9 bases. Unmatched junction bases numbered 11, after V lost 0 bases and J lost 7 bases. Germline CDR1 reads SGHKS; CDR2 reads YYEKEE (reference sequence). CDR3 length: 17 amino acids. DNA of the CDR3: TGTGCCAGCAGCTTGGCCCGAAGGGACAGGGTTGGGAATGAGCAGTTCTTC. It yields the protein CASSLARRDRVGNEQFF. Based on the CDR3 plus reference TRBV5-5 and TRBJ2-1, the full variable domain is DAGVTQSPTHLIKTRGQQVTLRCSPISGHKSVSWYQQVLGQGPQFIFQYYEKEERGRGNFPDRFSARQFPNYSSELNVNALLLGDSALYLCASSLARRDRVGNEQFFGPGTRLTVL.